These T cell receptor beta chains were read from a single sample in a study of T-cell memory formation after mild COVID-19. Using its own MiXCR run on the 5' RACE reads, TCRdb lists one record per CDR3 protein. The table includes about 320,000 distinct CDR3 sequences, roughly an eighth detected once. The specimen sequenced was PBMCs or a T cell subset sorted from them (not recorded which). The receptors stem from a man younger than 35 who had mild COVID-19 (a few samples of this study predate the infection). Cell type and time point are not known. The CDR3 runs from the conserved cysteine through the conserved F or W. The D gene is left open where the match is weak. Rows may omit the clone size; those that give it use once, few, many or a size class.

clone_size: NA; j_call: TRBJ2-5; d_call: NA; v_call: TRBV5-1; cdr3_length: 15; cdr3_aa: CASSSGPSIQETQYF; cdr3_nt: TGCGCCAGCAGCTCAGGACCGTCAATCCAAGAGACCCAGTACTTC
clone_size: few; j_call: TRBJ1-1; d_call: NA; v_call: TRBV4-1; cdr3_length: 16; cdr3_aa: CASSQDPGMGRTEAFF; cdr3_nt: TGCGCCAGCAGCCAAGATCCCGGGATGGGGAGGACTGAAGCTTTCTTT
clone_size: few; j_call: TRBJ2-5; d_call: NA; v_call: TRBV10-3; cdr3_length: 15; cdr3_aa: CAISSLTGPQETQYF; cdr3_nt: TGTGCCATCAGCTCCTTGACGGGACCCCAAGAGACCCAGTACTTC
clone_size: few; j_call: TRBJ2-1; d_call: NA; v_call: TRBV25-1; cdr3_length: 17; cdr3_aa: CASLGNFWVGPGNEQFF; cdr3_nt: TGTGCCAGCCTAGGCAATTTCTGGGTCGGTCCCGGCAATGAGCAGTTCTTC
clone_size: NA; j_call: TRBJ1-1; d_call: NA; v_call: TRBV5-1; cdr3_length: 12; cdr3_aa: CASSPARAEAFF; cdr3_nt: TGCGCCAGCAGCCCAGCCAGGGCTGAAGCTTTCTTT
clone_size: NA; j_call: TRBJ1-5; d_call: NA; v_call: TRBV6-1; cdr3_length: 15; cdr3_aa: CAAGDPTGRNQPQHF; cdr3_nt: TGTGCCGCCGGGGACCCTACAGGGAGGAATCAGCCCCAGCATTTT
clone_size: few; j_call: TRBJ1-4; d_call: NA; v_call: TRBV2; cdr3_length: 18; cdr3_aa: CASSGNRAASRLGEKLFF; cdr3_nt: TGTGCCAGCAGTGGGAACAGGGCAGCATCCCGACTCGGTGAAAAACTGTTTTTT
clone_size: NA; j_call: TRBJ1-2; d_call: TRBD1; v_call: TRBV11-2; cdr3_length: 15; cdr3_aa: CASSSGQGGNYGYTF; cdr3_nt: TGTGCCAGCAGCTCGGGACAGGGGGGAAACTATGGCTACACCTTC
clone_size: few; j_call: TRBJ2-6; d_call: NA; v_call: TRBV5-1; cdr3_length: 18; cdr3_aa: CASSLVPITLSGANVLTF; cdr3_nt: TGCGCCAGCAGCTTGGTACCGATTACCCTCTCTGGGGCCAACGTCCTGACTTTC
clone_size: NA; j_call: TRBJ2-3; d_call: TRBD1; v_call: TRBV7-3; cdr3_length: 20; cdr3_aa: CASSLGFSDRGPFPTDTQYF; cdr3_nt: TGTGCCAGCAGCTTAGGGTTTTCGGACAGGGGGCCTTTCCCCACAGATACGCAGTATTTT
clone_size: few; j_call: TRBJ1-5; d_call: NA; v_call: TRBV11-2; cdr3_length: 14; cdr3_aa: CASSLRQGDGPQHF; cdr3_nt: TGTGCCAGCAGCTTACGGCAGGGCGATGGGCCCCAGCATTTT
clone_size: NA; j_call: TRBJ1-2; d_call: NA; v_call: TRBV5-1; cdr3_length: 16; cdr3_aa: CASSRGVLPQGEGYTF; cdr3_nt: TGCGCCAGCAGCAGGGGCGTCTTGCCCCAGGGTGAAGGCTACACCTTC
clone_size: many; j_call: TRBJ1-1; d_call: NA; v_call: TRBV18; cdr3_length: 15; cdr3_aa: CASSPPGGSNTEAFF; cdr3_nt: TGTGCCAGCTCACCACCGGGGGGATCGAACACTGAAGCTTTCTTT
clone_size: few; j_call: TRBJ1-2; d_call: NA; v_call: TRBV27; cdr3_length: 12; cdr3_aa: CATADPPYGYTF; cdr3_nt: TGTGCCACCGCCGATCCTCCCTATGGCTACACCTTC
clone_size: NA; j_call: TRBJ2-2; d_call: NA; v_call: TRBV6-2/TRBV6-3; cdr3_length: 15; cdr3_aa: CASSYGQPNTGELFF; cdr3_nt: TGTGCCAGCAGTTACGGACAGCCGAACACCGGGGAGCTGTTTTTT
clone_size: NA; j_call: TRBJ1-1; d_call: TRBD1; v_call: TRBV10-3; cdr3_length: 13; cdr3_aa: CAIKGQGFTEAFF; cdr3_nt: TGTGCCATCAAGGGACAGGGCTTCACTGAAGCTTTCTTT
clone_size: few; j_call: TRBJ1-1; d_call: NA; v_call: TRBV29-1; cdr3_length: 14; cdr3_aa: CSVRTPVTAIQAFF; cdr3_nt: TGCAGCGTTCGAACCCCCGTAACAGCTATTCAAGCTTTCTTT
clone_size: many; j_call: TRBJ1-3; d_call: NA; v_call: TRBV12-3/TRBV12-4; cdr3_length: 14; cdr3_aa: CASSTSLSGNTIYF; cdr3_nt: TGTGCCAGCAGTACAAGTCTTTCTGGAAACACCATATATTTT
clone_size: many; j_call: TRBJ1-5; d_call: TRBD1; v_call: TRBV20-1; cdr3_length: 17; cdr3_aa: CSARGGRPGGGNQPQHF; cdr3_nt: TGCAGTGCTAGGGGCGGGCGGCCAGGGGGCGGCAATCAGCCCCAGCATTTT
clone_size: many; j_call: TRBJ2-5; d_call: NA; v_call: TRBV11-2; cdr3_length: 14; cdr3_aa: CASSSAGPGETQYF; cdr3_nt: TGTGCCAGCAGCTCGGCGGGTCCCGGGGAGACCCAGTACTTC
clone_size: few; j_call: TRBJ2-5; d_call: TRBD1; v_call: TRBV4-3; cdr3_length: 17; cdr3_aa: CASSQGPGQGGGETQYF; cdr3_nt: TGCGCCAGCAGCCAAGGACCGGGACAGGGTGGAGGAGAGACCCAGTACTTC
clone_size: NA; j_call: TRBJ2-5; d_call: NA; v_call: TRBV5-4; cdr3_length: 14; cdr3_aa: CASSFWRGQETQYF; cdr3_nt: TGTGCCAGCAGCTTCTGGCGGGGCCAAGAGACCCAGTACTTC
clone_size: few; j_call: TRBJ2-7; d_call: NA; v_call: TRBV18; cdr3_length: 14; cdr3_aa: CASSITVSAHEQYF; cdr3_nt: TGTGCCAGCTCCATAACGGTCAGTGCCCACGAGCAGTACTTC
clone_size: few; j_call: TRBJ1-5; d_call: NA; v_call: TRBV20-1; cdr3_length: 13; cdr3_aa: CSARKGVGQPQHF; cdr3_nt: TGCAGTGCTAGGAAGGGGGTTGGTCAGCCCCAGCATTTT
clone_size: NA; j_call: TRBJ2-7; d_call: NA; v_call: TRBV28; cdr3_length: 14; cdr3_aa: CASTAHGGTYEQYF; cdr3_nt: TGTGCCAGTACCGCACATGGGGGGACCTACGAGCAGTACTTC
clone_size: few; j_call: TRBJ2-3; d_call: NA; v_call: TRBV7-8; cdr3_length: 16; cdr3_aa: CASSLAGRQATDTQYF; cdr3_nt: TGTGCCAGCAGCTTAGCGGGGCGACAGGCCACAGATACGCAGTATTTT
clone_size: NA; j_call: TRBJ2-3; d_call: TRBD2; v_call: TRBV9; cdr3_length: 15; cdr3_aa: CASSVKAGGPDTQYF; cdr3_nt: TGTGCCAGCAGCGTAAAGGCGGGGGGGCCTGATACGCAGTATTTT
clone_size: NA; j_call: TRBJ2-3; d_call: TRBD2; v_call: TRBV6-1; cdr3_length: 18; cdr3_aa: CASSPLMGGGGSTDTQYF; cdr3_nt: TGTGCCAGCAGCCCCCTGATGGGTGGCGGGGGGTCTACAGATACGCAGTATTTT
clone_size: few; j_call: TRBJ1-3; d_call: TRBD1; v_call: TRBV7-9; cdr3_length: 19; cdr3_aa: CASSKPGQGAAATFNTIYF; cdr3_nt: TGTGCCAGCAGCAAGCCGGGACAGGGGGCGGCGGCAACCTTCAACACCATATATTTT
clone_size: few; j_call: TRBJ2-3; d_call: NA; v_call: TRBV7-3; cdr3_length: 14; cdr3_aa: CASSQSRDSDTQYF; cdr3_nt: TGTGCCAGCAGCCAGTCCAGGGATTCAGATACGCAGTATTTT
clone_size: many; j_call: TRBJ2-1; d_call: NA; v_call: TRBV7-2; cdr3_length: 13; cdr3_aa: CASSLGMHNEQFF; cdr3_nt: TGTGCCAGCAGCTTAGGGATGCACAATGAGCAGTTCTTC
clone_size: NA; j_call: TRBJ2-3; d_call: NA; v_call: TRBV6-1; cdr3_length: 12; cdr3_aa: CASSEAGDTQYF; cdr3_nt: TGTGCCAGCAGTGAAGCAGGAGATACGCAGTATTTT
clone_size: few; j_call: TRBJ2-5; d_call: NA; v_call: TRBV29-1; cdr3_length: 13; cdr3_aa: CSAVQRAGETQYF; cdr3_nt: TGCAGCGCCGTACAAAGGGCCGGCGAGACCCAGTACTTC
clone_size: NA; j_call: TRBJ2-7; d_call: TRBD1; v_call: TRBV6-6; cdr3_length: 15; cdr3_aa: CASSYANRGSYEQYF; cdr3_nt: TGTGCCAGCAGTTACGCCAACAGGGGGTCCTACGAGCAGTACTTC
clone_size: NA; j_call: TRBJ1-1; d_call: NA; v_call: TRBV28; cdr3_length: 15; cdr3_aa: CASSSPGEGRNEAFF; cdr3_nt: TGTGCCAGCAGTTCTCCTGGGGAAGGGAGGAATGAAGCTTTCTTT